This TCR beta chain was sequenced for a study of blood T cell repertoires in COVID-19. Trimming took 2 bases from V and 1 from J, leaving 5 bases between them. The CDR3 is made up of 13 amino acids. Sequenced by immunoSEQ multiplex PCR; TCRdb stores in-frame clones only, minus some. The table lists some 8,300 clones, about nine tenths of them singletons. The sample comprised peripheral blood. This sequence was found in a man in his 60s with acute or convalescent COVID-19. V is TRBV12-3 or TRBV12-4 and J is TRBJ1-1; D is undetermined. The CDR3 reads CASSLRRNTEAFF. CDR3 coding DNA: TGTGCCAGCAGTTTACGTCGGAACACTGAAGCTTTCTTT.